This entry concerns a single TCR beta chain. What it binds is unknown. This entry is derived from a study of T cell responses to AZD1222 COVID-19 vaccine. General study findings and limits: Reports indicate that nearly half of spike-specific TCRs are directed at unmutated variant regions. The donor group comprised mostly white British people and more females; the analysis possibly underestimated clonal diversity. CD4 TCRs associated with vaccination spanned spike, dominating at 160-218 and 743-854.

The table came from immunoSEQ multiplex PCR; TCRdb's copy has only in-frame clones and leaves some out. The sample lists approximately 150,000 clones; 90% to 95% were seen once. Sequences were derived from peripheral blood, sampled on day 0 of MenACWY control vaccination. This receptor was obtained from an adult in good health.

In DNA form, the CDR3 reads TGCGCCAGCAGCCTAGACAGGGGGCTTACCACTGAAGCTTTCTTT. Translated: CASSLDRGLTTEAFF. The chain is built from TRBV5-1 and TRBJ1-1, with 10 bases identical to TRBD1. This CDR3 has 15 amino acids. CDR1 is SGHRS, CDR2 YFSETQ, per germline. Trimming took 4 bases from V and 4 from J; bases not matched to a gene: 7.